The 20 T cell receptor beta chains presented below share a single source sample, sequenced in a study of CD8+ T cells in alopecia areata. Extraction of RNA preceded its reverse transcription into cDNA, which served as the sequencing template. Assay: immunoSEQ multiplex PCR; the TCRdb copy retains only in-frame clones and omits some. The sample has 110,000 or so clones, roughly three fifths seen once. Treatment indicated: oral pan-JAK inhibitor, 5-10 mg twice daily. The sequenced sample was CD4+ T cells sorted from blood, obtained at week 24, from a patient treated with tofacitinib. These receptor sequences come from a human donor with alopecia areata.

This clone appeared a few times. V is TRBV29-1 and J is TRBJ2-7; D is ambiguous. The CDR3 totals 16 residues. V lost 0 bases and J lost 1, with 16 bases in between. Germline assignment: CDR1 SQVTM and CDR2 ANQGSEA. CDR3 protein: CSVEDHGPGKSYEQYF. The CDR3 coding sequence is TGCAGCGTTGAAGATCACGGGCCAGGTAAATCCTACGAGCAGTACTTC.

V is TRBV29-1 and J is TRBJ1-4; a weak D match, TRBD1 (5 bases). Looked up from germline, CDR1 is SQVTM and CDR2 is ANQGSEA. This CDR3 is built from 13 residues. Trimming removed 4 bases from V and 5 bases from J, with 11 bases in between. DNA of the CDR3: TGCAGCGTTGCGCGGGGGAGAAATGAAAAACTGTTTTTT. As protein: CSVARGRNEKLFF.

The gene calls are TRBV5-1 and TRBJ2-7; 10 bases are shared with TRBD1. J gave up 5 bases and V 4 bases, and 12 bases lay outside the gene matches. Germline lookup yields CDR1 SGHRS and CDR2 YFSETQ. This CDR3 is 16 amino acids long. CDR3 in DNA: TGCGCCAGCAGCCTGCGACAGGGGGCTGTTCTCCACGAGCAGTACTTC. Translation: CASSLRQGAVLHEQYF.

Note on this clone: One junction end does not reproduce the germline sequence, and a read error may be involved. The chain is built from TRBV7-9 and TRBJ2-7; 9 positions agree with TRBD1. The V gene's germline CDR1 is SEHNR and CDR2 FQNEAQ (reference sequence). The CDR3 extends over 14 amino acids. The CDR3 here is CASSVAGTGPPGYF. CDR3 nucleotides: TGTGCCAGCAGCGTAGCCGGGACAGGGCCCCCTGGGTACTTC.

This clone was picked up a small number of times. The V call is TRBV29-1, the J call TRBJ2-5, with D uncertain. The germline CDR1 and CDR2 sequences are SQVTM and ANQGSEA. V lost 1 base, J lost 5 bases, and 11 bases lay in between. The CDR3 has 13 residues. The CDR3, as DNA: TGCAGCGTTGAAGGGTGGGTCGGGGAGACCCAGTACTTC. The encoded protein is CSVEGWVGETQYF.

This chain uses TRBV10-3 with TRBJ2-7; 9 bases are a match to TRBD2. The V segment lost 5 bases and the J segment 5 bases; nucleotides outside the gene matches: 10. The CDR3 contains 15 residues. The germline CDR1 and CDR2 sequences are ENHRY and SYGVKD. Here the CDR3 DNA reads TGTGCCATCAGTCCCGCTCTGGCGGGGGGGAACGAGCAGTACTTC. Amino acid sequence: CAISPALAGGNEQYF.

The chain recombines TRBV5-1 with TRBJ2-5; 7 bases fit TRBD1. The V gene end was trimmed by 2 bases and the J gene end by 5 bases; junction bases not matched to a gene: 12. CDR1 is SGHRS, CDR2 YFSETQ, per germline. The CDR3 extends over 16 amino acids. For the CDR3, the DNA is TGCGCCAGCAGCTTTGGGACAGCGGACCCCCTGGAGACCCAGTACTTC. Residues: CASSFGTADPLETQYF.

This sequence joins TRBV5-6 and TRBJ2-2; D ambiguous. The CDR3 is made up of 15 amino acids. V was cut by 4 bases and J by 1 base, with 11 bases left in between. Germline V gene sequence: CDR1 SGHDT, CDR2 YYEEEE. The DNA for the CDR3 is TGTGCCAGCAGCCCCATCACTGTGAACACCGGGGAGCTGTTTTTT. It codes for CASSPITVNTGELFF.

Written as DNA, the CDR3 is TGCAGCGTCCGAAAAGTTGGCACTGAAGCTTTCTTT. It codes for CSVRKVGTEAFF. This chain links TRBV29-1 with TRBJ1-1; no definite D call. V was cut by 6 bases and J by 4 bases, with 12 bases left in between. Per germline, CDR1 SQVTM and CDR2 ANQGSEA. The CDR3 covers 12 residues.

This clone occurred a few times. CDR3 sequence reads: CAWSRGYEQYF. DNA for the CDR3: TGTGCCTGGAGCAGGGGCTACGAGCAGTACTTC. V usage is TRBV30 and J usage is TRBJ2-7, with D tentatively TRBD1 (6 bases). CDR1 and CDR2 (germline): GTSNPN, SVGIG (reference sequence). The CDR3 consists of 11 residues. The V end lost 3 bases, the J end lost 3 bases, and 6 bases lay between the germline ends.

V usage is TRBV6-5 and J usage is TRBJ1-2, with D possibly matching TRBD1 (6 bases). CDR3 size: 13 residues. The ends were cut back, 6 bases at V and 6 bases at J, with 14 bases in the middle. Germline CDR1 reads MNHEY; CDR2 reads SVGAGI. The CDR3 region is CASRITGNHGYTF. The CDR3 region has the DNA TGTGCCAGCAGAATCACAGGGAACCATGGCTACACCTTC.

J is TRBJ2-3 and V is TRBV29-1; maybe TRBD2 (5 bases). The CDR3 has 11 residues. Germline CDR1 SQVTM, CDR2 ANQGSEA. The V and J ends lost 6 bases and 5 bases respectively, with 9 bases between them. The CDR3 spells CSVAGLDTQYF. The CDR3 DNA reads TGCAGCGTGGCGGGTCTAGATACGCAGTATTTT.

This chain uses TRBV7-3 with TRBJ2-1; perhaps TRBD2 as D (6 bases). V lost 2 bases, J lost 10 bases, and 12 bases lay in between. Germline CDR1 and CDR2: SGHTA and FQGTGA. The CDR3 is 13 amino acids. CDR3 coding DNA: TGTGCCAGCAGCTTACCCCCTAGCGTCGAGCAGTTCTTC. Encoded protein: CASSLPPSVEQFF.

This clone turned up a few times. This chain uses TRBV5-1 with TRBJ1-2; D unclear. Trimming removed 0 bases at V and 0 bases at J, with 9 bases between. Germline CDR1 reads SGHRS; CDR2 reads YFSETQ. The CDR3 consists of 15 residues. In DNA, the CDR3 is TGCGCCAGCAGCTTGGGCGCTACCGCTAACTATGGCTACACCTTC. Translating gives CASSLGATANYGYTF.

The chain couples TRBV30 to TRBJ2-5; 9 bases are a match to TRBD1. In germline, CDR1 is GTSNPN, CDR2 SVGIG (reference sequence). The CDR3 is 12 amino acids. V lost 6 bases and J lost 4; bases outside the gene matches: 3. This CDR3 reads CACEQGAETQYF. The CDR3 nucleotides read TGTGCCTGTGAACAGGGGGCAGAGACCCAGTACTTC.

This clone appeared a few times. The genes are TRBV2 and TRBJ2-1; 7 bases are shared with TRBD2. The CDR3 length is 11 residues. J lost 9 bases, V lost 11 bases, and 7 bases had no gene match. Germline V gene lookup returns CDR1 SNHLY and CDR2 FYNNEI. CDR3 residues: CAGSGGGEQFF. The CDR3 coding sequence is TGTGCCGGGAGTGGGGGGGGTGAGCAGTTCTTC.

This clone has a handful of counts. The J gene is TRBJ2-1, the V gene TRBV4-3; D assignment may be TRBD1 or TRBD2 (5 bases each). V dropped 0 bases and J dropped 5 bases, with 23 bases sitting between them. Per the germline V gene, CDR1 is LGHNA and CDR2 is YSLEER. The CDR3 runs to 19 residues. The CDR3 DNA reads TGCGCCAGCAGCCAAGAGGGGGTCTCGAGGTCGTGGGGTAACAATGAGCAGTTCTTC. Its protein product is CASSQEGVSRSWGNNEQFF.

The V gene is TRBV11-2, the J gene TRBJ2-7; 9 bases fit TRBD2. CDR3 length: 14 residues. CDR1 is SGHAT and CDR2 is FQNNGV in the germline V gene. V lost 5 bases, J lost 5 bases, and 7 bases stayed unmatched. The CDR3 DNA is TGTGCCAGCAGCCCTCGGTTAGCGGGGGACGAGCAGTACTTC. Its translation: CASSPRLAGDEQYF.

Note on this clone: The same CDR3 also results from other DNA sequences found in this sample. The CDR3 reads CSVEGGGDTEAFF. CDR3 DNA: TGCAGCGTTGAAGGCGGCGGGGACACTGAAGCTTTCTTT. The chain joins TRBV29-1 to TRBJ1-1, with D uncertain. V gave up 1 base and J gave up 3 bases, with 9 bases separating them. This CDR3 has 13 residues. Germline V gene data show CDR1 as SQVTM and CDR2 as ANQGSEA. Full variable domain (remainder filled in from reference TRBV29-1 and TRBJ1-1): SAVISQKPSRDICQRGTSLTIQCQVDSQVTMMFWYRQQPGQSLTLIATANQGSEATYESGFVIDKFPISRPNLTFSTLTVSNMSPEDSSIYLCSVEGGGDTEAFFGQGTRLTVV.

This clone was observed a handful of times. This rearrangement joins TRBV7-8 to TRBJ2-2, with D unresolved. CDR3 length: 14 amino acids. V was shortened by 7 bases and J by 1 base, with 10 bases between the two germline ends. Per germline, CDR1 SGHVS and CDR2 FQNEAQ. CDR3 bases: TGTGCCAGCACCGCCCTCCTGAACACCGGGGAGCTGTTTTTT. As protein: CASTALLNTGELFF.